This T cell receptor (beta chain) was captured by sequencing in a study of blood T cells in healthy people across ages. This clonotype showed up many times. Germline CDR1 and CDR2: SGHTA and FQGNSA. CDR3 size: 16 residues. Trimming removed 2 bases from V and 4 bases from J; junction bases left unmatched: 8. Alongside a J-beta primer mix, a sample-barcoded 5' primer served in a second PCR lasting 7 to 11 cycles. One entry per CDR3 protein results from TCRdb running MiXCR on the 5' RACE reads. The sample consists of 850,000 to 950,000 distinct CDR3 sequences, around 30% of them appearing once. This receptor was identified in a woman of 80 years or more in good health. This sequence joins TRBV7-2 and TRBJ2-3; TRBD2 aligns across 8 bases. The sample was blood. As DNA, the CDR3 is TGTGCCAGCAGCTTAAGGCTAGCGGGTCCTTCAGATACGCAGTATTTT. Its protein is CASSLRLAGPSDTQYF. Combining the CDR3 with reference TRBV7-2 and TRBJ2-3 gives the whole variable domain GAGVSQSPSNKVTEKGKDVELRCDPISGHTALYWYRQSLGQGLEFLIYFQGNSAPDKSGLPSDRFSAERTGGSVSTLTIQRTQQEDSAVYLCASSLRLAGPSDTQYFGPGTRLTVL.